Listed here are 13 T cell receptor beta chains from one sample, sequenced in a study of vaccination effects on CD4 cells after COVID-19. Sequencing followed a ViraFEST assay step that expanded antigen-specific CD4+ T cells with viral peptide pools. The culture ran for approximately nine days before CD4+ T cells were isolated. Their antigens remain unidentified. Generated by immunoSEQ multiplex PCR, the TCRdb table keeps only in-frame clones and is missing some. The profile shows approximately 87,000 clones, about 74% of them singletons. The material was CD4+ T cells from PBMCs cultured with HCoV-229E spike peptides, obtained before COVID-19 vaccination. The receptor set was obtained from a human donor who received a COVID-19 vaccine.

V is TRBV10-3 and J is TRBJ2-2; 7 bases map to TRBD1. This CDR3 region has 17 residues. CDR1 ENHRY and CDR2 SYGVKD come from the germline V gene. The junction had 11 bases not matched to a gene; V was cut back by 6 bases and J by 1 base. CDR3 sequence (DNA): TGTGCCATCAGCCCTTGGACAGGCCTCCAGAACACCGGGGAGCTGTTTTTT. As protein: CAISPWTGLQNTGELFF.

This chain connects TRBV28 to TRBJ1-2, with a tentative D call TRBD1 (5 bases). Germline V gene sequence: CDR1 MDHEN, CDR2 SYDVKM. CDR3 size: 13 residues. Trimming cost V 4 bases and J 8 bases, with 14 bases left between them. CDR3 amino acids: CASSSGTAHGYTF. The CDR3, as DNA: TGTGCCAGCAGTTCGGGGACCGCCCACGGCTACACCTTC.

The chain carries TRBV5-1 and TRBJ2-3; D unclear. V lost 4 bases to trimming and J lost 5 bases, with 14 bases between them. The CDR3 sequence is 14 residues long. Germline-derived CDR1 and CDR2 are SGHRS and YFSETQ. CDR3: CASSTGQPQDTQYF. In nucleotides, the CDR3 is TGCGCCAGCAGCACGGGCCAGCCACAAGATACGCAGTATTTT.

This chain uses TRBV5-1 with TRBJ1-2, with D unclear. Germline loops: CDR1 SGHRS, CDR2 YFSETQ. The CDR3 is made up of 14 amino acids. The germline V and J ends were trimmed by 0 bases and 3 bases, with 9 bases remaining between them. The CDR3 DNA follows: TGCGCCAGCAGCTTGGACACGGGAGACTATGGCTACACCTTC. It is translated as CASSLDTGDYGYTF.

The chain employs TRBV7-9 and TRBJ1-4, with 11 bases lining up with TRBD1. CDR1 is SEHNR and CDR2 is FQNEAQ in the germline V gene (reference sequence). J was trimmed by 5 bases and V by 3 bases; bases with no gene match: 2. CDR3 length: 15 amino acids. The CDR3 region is CASSLDRGQNEKLFF. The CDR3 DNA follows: TGTGCCAGCAGCTTGGACAGGGGGCAAAATGAAAAACTGTTTTTT.

CDR3 region: CASSRSGTGVNEQFF. In DNA form, the CDR3 reads TGTGCCAGCAGCCGTTCCGGGACAGGGGTCAATGAGCAGTTCTTC. The rearrangement joins TRBV7-2 to TRBJ2-1, with 10 bases lining up with TRBD1. Germline loops: CDR1 SGHTA, CDR2 FQGNSA. V shed 5 bases and J 6 bases; nucleotides not matched to a gene: 7. The length of the CDR3 is 15 residues.

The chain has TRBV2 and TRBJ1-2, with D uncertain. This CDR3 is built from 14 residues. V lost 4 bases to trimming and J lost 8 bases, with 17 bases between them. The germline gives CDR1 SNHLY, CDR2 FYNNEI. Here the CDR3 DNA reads TGTGCCAGCAGTGGGGTATCTGGCCTCGGCGGCTACACCTTC. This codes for CASSGVSGLGGYTF.

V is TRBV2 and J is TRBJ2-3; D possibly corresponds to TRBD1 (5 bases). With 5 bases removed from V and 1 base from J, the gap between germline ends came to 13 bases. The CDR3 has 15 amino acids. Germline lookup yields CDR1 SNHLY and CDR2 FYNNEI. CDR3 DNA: TGTGCCAGCAGTTTTTTGACAGCCCGCACAGATACGCAGTATTTT. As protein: CASSFLTARTDTQYF.

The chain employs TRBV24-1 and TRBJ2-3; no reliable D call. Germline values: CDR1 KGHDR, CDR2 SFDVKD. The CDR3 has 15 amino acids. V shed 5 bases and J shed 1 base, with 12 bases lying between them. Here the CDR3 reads CATSAPSLGTDTQYF. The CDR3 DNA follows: TGTGCCACCAGTGCCCCCTCGCTTGGCACAGATACGCAGTATTTT.

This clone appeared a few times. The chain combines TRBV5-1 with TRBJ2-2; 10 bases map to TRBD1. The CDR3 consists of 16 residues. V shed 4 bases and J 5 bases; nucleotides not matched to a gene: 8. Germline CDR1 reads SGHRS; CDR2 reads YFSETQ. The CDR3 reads CASSPRQGASTGELFF. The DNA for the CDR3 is TGCGCCAGCAGCCCGCGACAGGGGGCATCAACCGGGGAGCTGTTTTTT. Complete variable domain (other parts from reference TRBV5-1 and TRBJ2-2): KAGVTQTPRYLIKTRGQQVTLSCSPISGHRSVSWYQQTPGQGLQFLFEYFSETQRNKGNFPGRFSGRQFSNSRSEMNVSTLELGDSALYLCASSPRQGASTGELFFGEGSRLTVL.

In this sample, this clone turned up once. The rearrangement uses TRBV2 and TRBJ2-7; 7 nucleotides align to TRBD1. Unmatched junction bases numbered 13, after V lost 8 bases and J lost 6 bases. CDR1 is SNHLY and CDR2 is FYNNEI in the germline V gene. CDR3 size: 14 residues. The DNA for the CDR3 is TGTGCCAGCGGACGTCTAACAGGGGTTGGCGAGCAGTACGTC. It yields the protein CASGRLTGVGEQYV.

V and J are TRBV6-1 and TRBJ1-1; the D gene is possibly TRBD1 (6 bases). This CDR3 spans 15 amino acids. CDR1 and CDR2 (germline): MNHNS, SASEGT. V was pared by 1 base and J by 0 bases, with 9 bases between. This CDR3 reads CASSEDGGMNTEAFF. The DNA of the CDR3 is TGTGCCAGCAGTGAAGATGGGGGCATGAACACTGAAGCTTTCTTT.

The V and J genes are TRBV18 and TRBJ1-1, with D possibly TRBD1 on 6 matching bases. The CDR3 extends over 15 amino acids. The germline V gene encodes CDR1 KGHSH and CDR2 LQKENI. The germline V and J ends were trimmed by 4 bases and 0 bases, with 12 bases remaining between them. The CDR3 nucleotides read TGTGCCAGCTCACTTAACACAGGGCTGAACACTGAAGCTTTCTTT. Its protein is CASSLNTGLNTEAFF.